This passage covers 10 T cell receptor beta chains from one sample sequenced in a study of blood T cell repertoires in COVID-19. Clones were sequenced by immunoSEQ multiplex PCR, and TCRdb holds only the in-frame ones, with some missing. The sample has approximately 190,000 clones, approximately 80% seen once. The sequenced material came from peripheral blood. The receptors were gathered from a human donor in a cohort sampled during active COVID-19.

This chain connects TRBV18 to TRBJ2-1; no reliable D call. V was pared by 1 base and J by 5 bases, with 21 bases between. Germline CDR1 KGHSH, CDR2 LQKENI. This CDR3 spans 18 amino acids. CDR3 sequence (DNA): TGTGCCAGCTCACCACGACCGGCGGAGACCCCGTCTAACAATGAGCAGTTCTTC. This encodes CASSPRPAETPSNNEQFF.

The V call is TRBV7-8, the J call TRBJ2-7, with 8 bases that match TRBD1. Germline CDR1 SGHVS, CDR2 FQNEAQ. There are 13 residues in the CDR3. Losses at the gene ends were 5 bases for V and 7 bases for J; bases not matched to a gene: 7. The CDR3 spells CASSHDRGGEQYF. CDR3 DNA sequence: TGTGCCAGCAGCCACGACAGGGGTGGAGAGCAGTACTTC.

The rearrangement uses TRBV4-2 and TRBJ1-5; possibly TRBD1 for D (5 bases). Germline-derived CDR1 and CDR2 are LGHNA and YNFKEQ. V lost 0 bases and J 5 bases, leaving 8 bases between the germline ends. The CDR3 is 14 amino acids. CDR3 in amino acids: CASSQESRDQPQHF. The CDR3 region has the DNA TGTGCCAGCAGCCAAGAAAGCAGGGATCAGCCCCAGCATTTT.

The V gene is TRBV4-2, the J gene TRBJ2-3; D remains unclear. This CDR3 is built from 15 residues. V lost 0 bases and J lost 2, with 9 bases in between. Germline assignment: CDR1 LGHNA and CDR2 YNFKEQ. The CDR3 region has the DNA TGTGCCAGCAGCCAAGAACCTTTACTCACAGATACGCAGTATTTT. This sequence encodes CASSQEPLLTDTQYF.

V gene TRBV28 combines with J gene TRBJ1-2, with TRBD1 identical over 7 bases. There are 13 residues in the CDR3. In germline, CDR1 is MDHEN, CDR2 SYDVKM. The junction had 3 bases not matched to a gene; V was cut back by 0 bases and J by 8 bases. CDR3: CASSLWQGEGYTF. In DNA, the CDR3 is TGTGCCAGCAGTTTATGGCAGGGGGAAGGCTACACCTTC.

J is TRBJ1-6 and V is TRBV3-1 (or the pseudogene TRBV3-2); D is undetermined. Trimming removed 1 base at V and 5 bases at J, with 6 bases between. Germline CDR1 LGHDT, CDR2 YNNKEL (reference sequence). The CDR3 consists of 14 residues. The CDR3 DNA is TGTGCCAGCAGCCAAGGCCGGGATAATTCACCCCTCCACTTT. Amino acid sequence: CASSQGRDNSPLHF.

The J gene is TRBJ1-4, the V gene TRBV2, with D possibly TRBD1 on 6 matching bases. There are 18 residues in the CDR3. CDR1 and CDR2 from the germline V gene are SNHLY and FYNNEI. Trimming took off 9 bases at V and 3 bases at J, with 26 bases between the two ends. CDR3 nucleotide sequence: TGTGCCAGTGGAGACTCGACAGGCTTCGGTTCGGCTAATGAAAAACTGTTTTTT. Its translation is CASGDSTGFGSANEKLFF.

This clone was observed a few times. The gene calls are TRBV10-3 and TRBJ2-5, with TRBD1 matching 9 bases. The germline V gene encodes CDR1 ENHRY and CDR2 SYGVKD. The CDR3 runs 14 residues. The V and J ends lost 8 bases and 5 bases, in that order; junction bases with no gene match: 9. This CDR3 reads CAIGGGQGRETQYF. For the CDR3, the DNA is TGTGCCATCGGGGGGGGACAGGGACGGGAGACCCAGTACTTC.

This clone was seen a handful of times. The rearrangement links TRBV18 to TRBJ1-1, with D hard to call. V lost 2 bases, J lost 9 bases, and 7 bases lay in between. Germline lookup yields CDR1 KGHSH and CDR2 LQKENI. CDR3 length: 11 amino acids. CDR3 loop: CASSPADKAFF. CDR3 coding DNA: TGTGCCAGCTCACCAGCAGATAAAGCTTTCTTT.

The chain combines TRBV11-2 with TRBJ2-2, with TRBD2 identical over 9 bases. CDR1 and CDR2 from the germline V gene are SGHAT and FQNNGV. The CDR3 runs 19 residues. Trimming removed 6 bases from V and 4 bases from J; junction bases left unmatched: 18. This chain's CDR3 is CASSKAQREELPGTGELFF. The DNA for the CDR3 is TGTGCCAGCAGTAAAGCACAGCGGGAGGAGCTCCCGGGCACCGGGGAGCTGTTTTTT. Based on the CDR3 plus reference TRBV11-2 and TRBJ2-2, the full variable domain is EAGVAQSPRYKIIEKRQSVAFWCNPISGHATLYWYQQILGQGPKLLIQFQNNGVVDDSQLPKDRFSAERLKGVDSTLKIQPAKLEDSAVYLCASSKAQREELPGTGELFFGEGSRLTVL.